A selection of T cell receptor beta chains follows, all from one sample in a study of blood T cell repertoires in COVID-19. Produced via immunoSEQ multiplex PCR; TCRdb's table is partial and in-frame only. In the table there are roughly 430,000 clones, nearly 90% of which are singletons. Sequencing was carried out using PBMCs or T cells enriched from blood (not recorded which). These receptors were collected from a woman between 35 and 50 years old with acute COVID-19. Both conserved end residues are part of each CDR3. The D gene is left open where the match is weak. Clone size is stated in some rows and not others, as once, few, many or a class when expanded.

D gene,clone size,V gene,J gene,CDR3 DNA,CDR3 protein
NA,NA,TRBV6-6,TRBJ2-5,TGTGCCAGCAGTTACTCTCTTAGAGAGACCCAGTACTTC,CASSYSLRETQYF
NA,few,TRBV5-4,TRBJ2-1,TGTGCCAGCAACACACAGGGTCCAAGGTCCTACAATGAGCAGTTCTTC,CASNTQGPRSYNEQFF
NA,many,TRBV5-1,TRBJ1-1,TGCGCCAGCAGCCCGCGGATGGCGGGGACCGAAGCTTTCTTT,CASSPRMAGTEAFF
TRBD1,NA,TRBV7-7,TRBJ2-3,TGTGCCAGCAGCCTACTCAGGGGGGATACGCAGTATTTT,CASSLLRGDTQYF
TRBD1,NA,TRBV5-5,TRBJ1-1,TGTGCCAGCAGAACCCGGGACAGGGTTGTAGAAGCTTTCTTT,CASRTRDRVVEAFF
NA,NA,TRBV29-1,TRBJ1-6,TGCAGCGTTCGTTGTTGGGGCTCTGGGAATTCACCCCTCCACTTT,CSVRCWGSGNSPLHF
TRBD2,NA,TRBV30,TRBJ2-1,TGTGCCTGGAGTTTGGCACTAGCGGGGTTCAATGAGCAGTTCTTC,CAWSLALAGFNEQFF
NA,NA,TRBV5-1,TRBJ1-4,TGCGCCAGCAGCTTGGATAGGGGCAATGAAAAACTGTTTTTT,CASSLDRGNEKLFF
TRBD1,NA,TRBV5-6,TRBJ2-5,TGTGCCAGCAGCTTAACAGGGGACCAGTACTTC,CASSLTGDQYF
NA,NA,TRBV27,TRBJ1-1,TGTGCCAGCAGTTTATTTTCAGAGGGCCACACTGAAGCTTTCTTT,CASSLFSEGHTEAFF
NA,NA,TRBV2,TRBJ1-2,TGTGCCAGAAAACGCCCGGAGAGGACTCCTAACTATGGCTACACCTTC,CARKRPERTPNYGYTF
NA,NA,TRBV3-1/TRBV3-2,TRBJ1-4,TGTGCCAGCAGCCAAGATCCGGGAGAAAAACTGTTTTTT,CASSQDPGEKLFF
TRBD2,NA,TRBV11-2,TRBJ2-2,TGTGCCAGCAGTCAACTAGCGGGGGGGGCGGGCACCGGGGAGCTGTTTTTT,CASSQLAGGAGTGELFF
NA,NA,TRBV5-6,TRBJ2-7,TGTGCCAGCAGCTTGCCGGGAATCTACGAGCAGTACTTC,CASSLPGIYEQYF
NA,NA,TRBV9,TRBJ1-3,TGTGCCAGCAGCGTAGCTGGGGACTCGTGGGGAAACACCATATATTTT,CASSVAGDSWGNTIYF
TRBD2,NA,TRBV2,TRBJ2-3,TGTGCCAGCAGAGGGAGCGGGGGCTCCACAGATACGCAGTATTTT,CASRGSGGSTDTQYF
NA,NA,TRBV10-3,TRBJ2-3,TGTGCCATCAGTGATCAGCGCGGGACAGATACGCAGTATTTT,CAISDQRGTDTQYF
NA,NA,TRBV27,TRBJ2-1,TGTGCCAGCAGTTTATCGGGCTTCTCGCCGGATGGGCAGTTCTTC,CASSLSGFSPDGQFF
NA,NA,TRBV4-1,TRBJ2-5,TGCGCCAGCAGCCCCCCAGGCGTGGAGACCCAGTACTTC,CASSPPGVETQYF
TRBD1,NA,TRBV29-1,TRBJ1-2,TGCAGCGTTGAAGAGACAGGGTTATATGGCTACACCTTC,CSVEETGLYGYTF
NA,NA,TRBV6-5,TRBJ1-2,TGTGCCAGCAGTACAGGGATTTCAGCTAACTATGGCTACACCTTC,CASSTGISANYGYTF
TRBD2,NA,TRBV7-8,TRBJ2-1,TGTGCCAGCAGCTTTCGTCTCCTAGCGGGGACGCGGGATGAGCAGTTCTTC,CASSFRLLAGTRDEQFF
TRBD2,NA,TRBV3-1/TRBV3-2,TRBJ2-5,TGTGCCAGCAGCCCTAGCGGGGGGGCGAAGACCCAGTACTTC,CASSPSGGAKTQYF
NA,NA,TRBV5-1,TRBJ1-2,TGCGCCAGCAGCCCAAGCAGGACAGTCCGAGGGGGCTACACCTTC,CASSPSRTVRGGYTF
TRBD1,NA,TRBV7-8,TRBJ1-2,TGTGCCAGCAGCCCGACAGGGGGCGGATTCTATGGCTACACCTTC,CASSPTGGGFYGYTF
NA,once,TRBV28,TRBJ2-7,TGTGCCAGCAGGTTTGGTGGGAGAGACGAGCAGTACTTC,CASRFGGRDEQYF
NA,NA,TRBV13,TRBJ1-2,TGTGCCAGCAGCTTATCCCGAGGAGGCTACACCTTC,CASSLSRGGYTF
TRBD2,NA,TRBV5-1,TRBJ2-3,TGCGCCAGCTCGGGACTAGCGGGAGATACGCAGTATTTT,CASSGLAGDTQYF
NA,NA,TRBV3-1/TRBV3-2,TRBJ1-1,TGTGCCAGCAGCCAAAACCACCAGGGAAAGATATCTTTCTTT,CASSQNHQGKISFF
NA,NA,TRBV18,TRBJ2-2,TGTGCCAGCTCACCAGGAGTCGACACCGGGGAGCTGTTTTTT,CASSPGVDTGELFF
NA,NA,TRBV3-1/TRBV3-2,TRBJ1-4,TGTGCCAGCAGCCAACAGGTGGATGAAAAACTGTTTTTT,CASSQQVDEKLFF
TRBD2,NA,TRBV3-1/TRBV3-2,TRBJ2-3,TGTGCCAGCAGCCACTCAGGAAGCGGGGGGGCCGAAGATACGCAGTATTTT,CASSHSGSGGAEDTQYF
NA,NA,TRBV18,TRBJ1-2,TGTGCCAGCTCAGATAAGACCAGCGATAACTATGGCTACACCTTC,CASSDKTSDNYGYTF
NA,NA,TRBV6-6,TRBJ2-2,TGTGCCAGCAGTTACTCAGCGACCGGGGAGCTGTTTTTT,CASSYSATGELFF
NA,NA,TRBV19,TRBJ1-1,TGTGCCAGTAGTATAAGTGAGGGAAAGACTGAAGCTTTCTTT,CASSISEGKTEAFF
NA,once,TRBV13,TRBJ2-7,TGTGCCAGCAGCGATTCTTCTGGCCCCTACGAGCAGTACTTC,CASSDSSGPYEQYF
NA,NA,TRBV18,TRBJ2-2,TGTGCCAGCTCACCCTACACAGGGAGCGCCGGGGAGCTGTTTTTT,CASSPYTGSAGELFF
NA,NA,TRBV19,TRBJ1-4,TGTGCCAGTAGTATCGGGAGGGGAGACGAAAAACTGTTTTTT,CASSIGRGDEKLFF
TRBD2,NA,TRBV3-1/TRBV3-2,TRBJ2-4,TGTGCCAGCAGCCTGAATAGCGGGGGGGCCAAAAACATTCAGTACTTC,CASSLNSGGAKNIQYF
NA,NA,TRBV9,TRBJ2-5,TGTGCCAGCAGCACGCCGGGGGTTAAAGAGACCCAGTACTTC,CASSTPGVKETQYF
NA,NA,TRBV7-6,TRBJ2-5,TGTGCCAGCAGCTTAGGTCCGGGGACTTATCAAGAGACCCAGTACTTC,CASSLGPGTYQETQYF
TRBD1,NA,TRBV6-6,TRBJ1-1,TGTGCCAGCAGTGCTTGGGACAGGGGGCTCACTGAAGCTTTCTTT,CASSAWDRGLTEAFF
NA,NA,TRBV6-5,TRBJ1-2,TGTGCCAGCAGTTACAAACAGGGTGGCTACACCTTC,CASSYKQGGYTF
TRBD2,NA,TRBV27,TRBJ2-1,TGTGCCAGCAGTTTATCCCGGGGGGAAAATGAGCAGTTCTTC,CASSLSRGENEQFF
TRBD2,NA,TRBV4-1,TRBJ2-1,TGCGCCAGCAGCCAACCGTCAGCGGGGGGGCGAAATGAGCAGTTCTTC,CASSQPSAGGRNEQFF
NA,NA,TRBV19,TRBJ2-2,TGTGCCAGTAGTACGCGACAGCTAACGATAAACACCGGGGAGCTGTTTTTT,CASSTRQLTINTGELFF
NA,NA,TRBV27,TRBJ1-5,TGTGCCAGCAGCCCCCCGGGTCAGCCCCAGCATTTT,CASSPPGQPQHF
TRBD1,NA,TRBV2,TRBJ1-2,TGTGCCAGCATGGCAGGGGGCTTAGATGGCTACACCTTC,CASMAGGLDGYTF
NA,NA,TRBV5-1,TRBJ2-5,TGCGCCACCCCCCGGGGTAGCCAAGGCCAAGAGACCCAGTACTTC,CATPRGSQGQETQYF